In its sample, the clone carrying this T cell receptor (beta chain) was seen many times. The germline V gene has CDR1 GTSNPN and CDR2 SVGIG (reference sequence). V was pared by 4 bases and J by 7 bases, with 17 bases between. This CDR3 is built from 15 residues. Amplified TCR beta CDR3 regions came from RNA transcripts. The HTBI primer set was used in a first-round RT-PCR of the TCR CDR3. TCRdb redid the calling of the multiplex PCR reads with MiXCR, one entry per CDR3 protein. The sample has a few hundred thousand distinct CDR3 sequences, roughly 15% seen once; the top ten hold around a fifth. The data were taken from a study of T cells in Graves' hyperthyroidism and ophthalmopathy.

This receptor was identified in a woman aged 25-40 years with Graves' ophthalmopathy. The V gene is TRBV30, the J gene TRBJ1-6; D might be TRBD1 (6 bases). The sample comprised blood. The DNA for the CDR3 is TGTGCCTGGACCAGGACAGCCCTGTTGAATTCACCCCTCCACTTT. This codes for CAWTRTALLNSPLHF.